A selection of T cell receptor beta chains follows, all from one sample in a study of blood T cell repertoires in COVID-19. The repertoire was sequenced with immunoSEQ multiplex PCR; TCRdb's copy has only in-frame clones and lacks some. Here the sample spans some 380,000 clones, 90% being singletons. The sequencing input was peripheral blood. The receptors here all came from a man younger than 30 with active or convalescent COVID-19. CDR3s include the opening cysteine and the closing phenylalanine or tryptophan. D genes are given only for firm matches. A row's size may be missing; if present it is once, few, many or a size class.

TRBV9	TRBJ2-3	NA	TRBD2	CASSIGGGTDTQYF	TGTGCCAGCAGCATCGGGGGGGGCACAGATACGCAGTATTTT
TRBV4-3	TRBJ1-5	NA	NA	CASSQDLQGFGNQPQHF	TGCGCCAGCAGCCAAGATCTTCAGGGATTCGGCAATCAGCCCCAGCATTTT
TRBV11-3	TRBJ2-1	NA	NA	CASSLRAGFSYNEQFF	TGTGCCAGCAGCTTAAGGGCGGGGTTCTCCTACAATGAGCAGTTCTTC
TRBV4-3	TRBJ1-2	NA	TRBD1	CASSQANFIGQGGYTF	TGCGCCAGCAGCCAAGCAAATTTTATAGGACAGGGAGGCTACACCTTC
TRBV28	TRBJ1-2	NA	TRBD1	CASRTGEIYGYTF	TGTGCCAGCAGAACAGGGGAAATTTATGGCTACACCTTC
TRBV7-9	TRBJ1-3	NA	NA	CASSFTGQGNTIYF	TGTGCCAGCAGCTTCACAGGACAAGGAAACACCATATATTTT
TRBV12-3/TRBV12-4	TRBJ1-2	once	NA	CASSLGRNYGYTF	TGTGCCAGCAGTTTAGGGCGGAACTATGGCTACACCTTC
TRBV19	TRBJ1-4	NA	NA	CASSIAAGTNEKLFF	TGTGCCAGTAGTATAGCGGCGGGAACTAATGAAAAACTGTTTTTT
TRBV27	TRBJ1-1	NA	TRBD1	CASSLQGDTEAFF	TGTGCCAGCAGTTTACAGGGGGATACTGAAGCTTTCTTT
TRBV29-1	TRBJ2-4	once	NA	CSVATGAYGNIQYF	TGCAGCGTCGCAACTGGGGCGTACGGAAACATTCAGTACTTC
TRBV4-2	TRBJ1-5	NA	TRBD1	CASSRGTGAGQPQHF	TGTGCCAGCAGCCGGGGGACAGGGGCAGGTCAGCCCCAGCATTTT
TRBV18	TRBJ1-6	NA	NA	CASSPGTTNNSPLHF	TGTGCCAGCTCACCCGGGACAACGAATAATTCACCCCTCCACTTT
TRBV18	TRBJ1-5	NA	TRBD1	CASSPSTGGAQPQHF	TGTGCCAGCTCACCCTCGACAGGGGGAGCTCAGCCCCAGCATTTT
TRBV19	TRBJ2-2	NA	NA	CASSARAVNTGELFF	TGTGCCAGTAGTGCGCGGGCGGTAAACACCGGGGAGCTGTTTTTT
TRBV3-1/TRBV3-2	TRBJ1-3	NA	NA	CASSHGGITGNTIYF	TGTGCCAGCAGCCACGGGGGGATCACTGGAAACACCATATATTTT
TRBV25-1	TRBJ2-7	NA	TRBD1	CASSGTGGFREQYF	TGTGCCAGCAGTGGTACAGGGGGCTTTAGAGAGCAGTACTTC
TRBV19	TRBJ1-5	NA	TRBD1	CASIATPTGMSQPQHF	TGTGCCAGTATCGCAACCCCGACAGGGATGAGTCAGCCCCAGCATTTT
TRBV7-6	TRBJ2-1	NA	TRBD2	CASSPRASGSRSYNEQFF	TGTGCCAGCAGCCCCCGGGCTAGCGGGAGTCGGTCCTACAATGAGCAGTTCTTC
TRBV27	TRBJ1-6	NA	NA	CASNGNGEPNNSPLHF	TGTGCCAGCAACGGGAACGGGGAACCTAATAATTCACCCCTCCACTTT
TRBV29-1	TRBJ2-1	many	TRBD2	CSVAKGGGADEQFF	TGCAGCGTTGCTAAGGGCGGGGGGGCGGATGAGCAGTTCTTC
TRBV5-1	TRBJ2-5	NA	TRBD2	CASSASGLGETQYF	TGCGCCAGCAGCGCTAGCGGCCTGGGGGAGACCCAGTACTTC
TRBV24-1	TRBJ1-2	NA	NA	CATSDPGFTYGYTF	TGTGCCACCAGTGATCCAGGGTTTACCTATGGCTACACCTTC
TRBV5-6	TRBJ1-2	few	NA	CASSLSQNYGYTF	TGTGCCAGCAGCTTATCACAGAACTATGGCTACACCTTC
TRBV28	TRBJ1-5	once	TRBD1	CASTGLGQGILVAQHF	TGTGCCAGCACCGGACTGGGACAGGGTATTTTAGTGGCCCAGCATTTT
TRBV10-1	TRBJ2-3	NA	TRBD2	CASSETSGRPDTQYF	TGCGCCAGCAGTGAGACTAGCGGGAGGCCAGATACGCAGTATTTT
TRBV4-1	TRBJ2-3	NA	NA	CASSQQQADTQYF	TGCGCCAGCAGCCAACAACAAGCAGATACGCAGTATTTT
TRBV5-6	TRBJ2-6	NA	TRBD1	CASSPGTGLLGANVLTF	TGTGCCAGCAGCCCCGGGACAGGGCTATTAGGGGCCAACGTCCTGACTTTC
TRBV5-1	TRBJ1-4	NA	TRBD1	CASSLVQGAEEKLFF	TGCGCCAGCAGCTTGGTTCAGGGGGCTGAGGAAAAACTGTTTTTT
TRBV19	TRBJ1-5	NA	NA	CASRGGDSHNQPQHF	TGTGCCAGTAGGGGGGGTGACAGCCACAATCAGCCCCAGCATTTT
TRBV4-1	TRBJ1-5	once	TRBD1	CASTQDRGSNQPQHF	TGCGCCAGCACTCAAGACAGGGGGAGCAATCAGCCCCAGCATTTT
TRBV7-8	TRBJ1-1	NA	TRBD1	CASSIEQGIKTEAFF	TGTGCCAGCAGCATCGAACAGGGGATCAAAACTGAAGCTTTCTTT
TRBV6-6	TRBJ2-2	NA	TRBD2	CASSWGLAGEWLFF	TGTGCCAGCAGTTGGGGACTAGCGGGAGAATGGCTGTTTTTT